The clone carrying this T cell receptor (beta chain) occurred once. Regarding time point: peripheral blood 6 weeks after treatment start. The cohort comprised individuals with locally advanced or metastatic urothelial carcinoma. This specimen belongs to a study of PD-L1 blockade in urothelial cancer. Across the whole study: As for prior chemotherapy regimens, patients had received 0 to 3. Samples came from 3 weeks, at the second dose, and 6 weeks into treatment.

Germline V gene sequence: CDR1 MNHEY, CDR2 SVGAGI. The CDR3 extends over 16 amino acids. V gave up 0 bases and J gave up 2 bases; unmatched junction bases: 5. The method was immunoSEQ multiplex PCR; TCRdb's version includes in-frame clones alone and lacks a portion of them. This repertoire shows around 50,000 clones, about 88% found once; its top ten account for 2% to 3%. This chain connects TRBV6-5 to TRBJ1-2; 8 nucleotides agree with TRBD1. This sequence originates from a man aged 55 to 70 with urothelial cancer. This specimen was PBMCs, taken around atezolizumab (anti-PD-L1) treatment. This chain's CDR3 is CASSYSPGTGNYGYTF. CDR3 nucleotide sequence: TGTGCCAGCAGTTACTCCCCCGGGACAGGAAACTATGGCTACACCTTC.